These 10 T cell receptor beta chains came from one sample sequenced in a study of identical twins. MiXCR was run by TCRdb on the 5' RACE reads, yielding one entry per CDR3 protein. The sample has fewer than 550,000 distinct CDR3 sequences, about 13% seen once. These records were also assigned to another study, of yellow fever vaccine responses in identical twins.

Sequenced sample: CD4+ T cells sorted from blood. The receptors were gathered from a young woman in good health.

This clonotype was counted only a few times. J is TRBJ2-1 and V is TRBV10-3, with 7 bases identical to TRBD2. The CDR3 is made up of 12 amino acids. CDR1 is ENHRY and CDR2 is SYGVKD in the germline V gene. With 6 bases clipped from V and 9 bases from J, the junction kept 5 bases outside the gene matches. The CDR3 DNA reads TGTGCCATCAGGGACGGGGGGACTGAGCAGTTCTTC. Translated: CAIRDGGTEQFF.

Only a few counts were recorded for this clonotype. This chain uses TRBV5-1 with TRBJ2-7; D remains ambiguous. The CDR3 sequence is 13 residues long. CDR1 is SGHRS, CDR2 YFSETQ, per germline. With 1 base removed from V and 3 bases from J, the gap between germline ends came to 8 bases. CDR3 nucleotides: TGCGCCAGCAGCTTGAGGGAATTCTACGAGCAGTACTTC. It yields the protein CASSLREFYEQYF.

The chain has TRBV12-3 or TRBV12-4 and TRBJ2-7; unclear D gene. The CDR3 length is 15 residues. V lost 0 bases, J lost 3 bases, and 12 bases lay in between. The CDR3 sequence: CASSLAVVLGYEQYF. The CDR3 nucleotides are TGTGCCAGCAGTTTAGCCGTGGTGTTGGGCTACGAGCAGTACTTC.

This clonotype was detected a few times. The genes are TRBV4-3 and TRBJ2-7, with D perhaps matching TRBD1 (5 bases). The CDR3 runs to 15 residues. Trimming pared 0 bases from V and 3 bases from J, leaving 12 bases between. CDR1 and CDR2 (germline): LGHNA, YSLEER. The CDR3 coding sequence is TGCGCCAGCAGCCAAGATTACCAGGGCCACTACGAGCAGTACTTC. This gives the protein CASSQDYQGHYEQYF.

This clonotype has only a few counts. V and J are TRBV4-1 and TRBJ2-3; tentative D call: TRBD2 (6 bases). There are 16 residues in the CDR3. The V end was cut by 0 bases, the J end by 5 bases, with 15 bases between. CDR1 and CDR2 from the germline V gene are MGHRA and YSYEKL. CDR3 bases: TGCGCCAGCAGCCAAGATGTAGGAGGGCTGGGAGATACGCAGTATTTT. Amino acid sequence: CASSQDVGGLGDTQYF.

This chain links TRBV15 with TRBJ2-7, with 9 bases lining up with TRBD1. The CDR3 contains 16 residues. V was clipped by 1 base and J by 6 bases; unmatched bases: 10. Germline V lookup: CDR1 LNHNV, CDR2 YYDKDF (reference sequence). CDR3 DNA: TGTGCCACCAGCAGAGGGGGAGGGACAGGGCCAGGCGAGCAGTACTTC. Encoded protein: CATSRGGGTGPGEQYF.

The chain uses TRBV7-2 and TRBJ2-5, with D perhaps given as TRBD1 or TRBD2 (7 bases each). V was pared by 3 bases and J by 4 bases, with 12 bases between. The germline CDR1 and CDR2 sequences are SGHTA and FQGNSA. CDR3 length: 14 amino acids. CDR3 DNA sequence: TGTGCCAGCAGCTTCCAGGGGGGGTTAGAGACCCAGTACTTC. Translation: CASSFQGGLETQYF.

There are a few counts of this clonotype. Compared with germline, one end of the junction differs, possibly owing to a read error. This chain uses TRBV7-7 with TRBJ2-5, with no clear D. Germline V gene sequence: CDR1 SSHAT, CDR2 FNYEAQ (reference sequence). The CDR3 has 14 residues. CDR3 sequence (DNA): TGTGCTAGCAGCTTGAACGGGCTGGGAGAGACCCAGTACTTC. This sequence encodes CASSLNGLGETQYF.

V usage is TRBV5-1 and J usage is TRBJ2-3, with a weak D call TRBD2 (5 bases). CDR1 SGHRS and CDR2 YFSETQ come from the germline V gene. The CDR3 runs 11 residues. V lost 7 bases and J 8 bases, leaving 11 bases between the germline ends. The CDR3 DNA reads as TGCGCCAGCCACGACGAGGGTACGCAGTATTTT. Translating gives CASHDEGTQYF.

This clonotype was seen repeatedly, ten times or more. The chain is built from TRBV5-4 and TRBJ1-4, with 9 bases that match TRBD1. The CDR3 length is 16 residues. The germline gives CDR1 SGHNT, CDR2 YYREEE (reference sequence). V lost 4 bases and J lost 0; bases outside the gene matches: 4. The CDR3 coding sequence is TGTGCCAGCAGCCGGGGACAGGGTGCAACTAATGAAAAACTGTTTTTT. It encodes CASSRGQGATNEKLFF.